Listed below are T cell receptor beta chains from one sample, sequenced in a study of metastatic and nonmetastatic thyroid tumors. TCRdb reanalyzed the PCR reads with MiXCR. The data contain around 50,000 clones, just under 30% of them seen just once; the ten biggest clones take up about 15%. Input material: blood. The receptors derive from a female donor with papillary thyroid cancer or a benign thyroid nodule (not recorded which). Some clones in this sample may be carry-over from other donors' samples. Both conserved end residues are part of each CDR3. The D gene is left open where the match is weak. Clone size is not always given. Where it is, it says once, few, many or a class for expanded clones.

clone size: .; D gene: .; J gene: TRBJ1-5; V gene: TRBV11-3; CDR3 protein: CDGERNQPQHF; CDR3 DNA: TGTGATGGGGAGCGGAATCAGCCCCAGCATTTT
clone size: .; D gene: .; J gene: TRBJ1-2; V gene: TRBV18; CDR3 protein: CASSTTVNNYGYTF; CDR3 DNA: TGTGCCAGCTCAACGACAGTAAACAACTATGGCTACACCTTC
clone size: .; D gene: .; J gene: TRBJ2-5; V gene: TRBV12-3/TRBV12-4; CDR3 protein: CASSTDSVTQYF; CDR3 DNA: TGTGCCAGCAGCACAGACTCAGTAACCCAGTACTTC
clone size: .; D gene: TRBD1; J gene: TRBJ1-2; V gene: TRBV6-1; CDR3 protein: CASSLGQGVRWGYTF; CDR3 DNA: TGTGCCAGCAGTCTAGGGCAGGGGGTTAGGTGGGGCTACACCTTC
clone size: .; D gene: TRBD2; J gene: TRBJ2-7; V gene: TRBV20-1; CDR3 protein: CSVGGRASYEQYF; CDR3 DNA: TGCAGTGTTGGCGGGAGGGCTTCCTACGAGCAGTACTTC
clone size: .; D gene: TRBD1; J gene: TRBJ2-7; V gene: TRBV19; CDR3 protein: CASSSLGRGPYEQYF; CDR3 DNA: TGTGCCAGTAGTAGTTTGGGCAGGGGGCCCTACGAGCAGTACTTC
clone size: many; D gene: .; J gene: TRBJ1-2; V gene: TRBV7-8; CDR3 protein: CASSSASTNYGYTF; CDR3 DNA: TGTGCCAGCAGCTCAGCTAGCACCAACTATGGCTACACCTTC
clone size: .; D gene: .; J gene: TRBJ2-7; V gene: TRBV27; CDR3 protein: CASSFAGEQYF; CDR3 DNA: TGTGCCAGCAGTTTCGCCGGGGAGCAGTACTTC
clone size: many; D gene: .; J gene: TRBJ2-1; V gene: TRBV14; CDR3 protein: CASSRAAPDSFPNEQFF; CDR3 DNA: TGTGCCAGCAGCCGTGCGGCACCGGACTCTTTCCCCAATGAGCAGTTCTTC
clone size: few; D gene: .; J gene: TRBJ2-3; V gene: TRBV11-2; CDR3 protein: CASSLSPSTDTQYF; CDR3 DNA: TGTGCCAGCAGCTTATCCCCTAGCACAGATACGCAGTATTTT
clone size: many; D gene: .; J gene: TRBJ2-6; V gene: TRBV18; CDR3 protein: CASSPQRTDWSGANVLTF; CDR3 DNA: TGTGCCAGCTCACCACAAAGGACAGACTGGTCCGGGGCCAACGTCCTGACTTTC
clone size: .; D gene: .; J gene: TRBJ2-7; V gene: TRBV28; CDR3 protein: CASSPQGSYEQYF; CDR3 DNA: TGTGCCAGCAGTCCCCAGGGTTCCTACGAGCAGTACTTC
clone size: few; D gene: TRBD2; J gene: TRBJ2-2; V gene: TRBV6-1; CDR3 protein: CASSEGGGRASGELFF; CDR3 DNA: TGTGCCAGCAGTGAAGGAGGCGGGAGGGCGTCCGGGGAGCTGTTTTTT
clone size: .; D gene: TRBD2; J gene: TRBJ2-7; V gene: TRBV6-1; CDR3 protein: CASSKRDNYEQYF; CDR3 DNA: TGTGCCAGCAGTAAGCGGGATAACTACGAGCAGTACTTC
clone size: .; D gene: .; J gene: TRBJ2-2; V gene: TRBV28; CDR3 protein: CASSPSGFLSPGELFF; CDR3 DNA: TGTGCCAGCAGTCCTTCGGGTTTCCTCTCCCCCGGGGAGCTGTTTTTT
clone size: .; D gene: .; J gene: TRBJ1-1; V gene: TRBV5-1; CDR3 protein: CASSWGNTEAFF; CDR3 DNA: TGCGCCAGCAGCTGGGGGAACACTGAAGCTTTCTTT
clone size: .; D gene: .; J gene: TRBJ2-1; V gene: TRBV19; CDR3 protein: CASSYGAGYNEQFF; CDR3 DNA: TGTGCCAGTAGTTACGGAGCGGGCTACAATGAGCAGTTCTTC
clone size: .; D gene: .; J gene: TRBJ2-7; V gene: TRBV4-1; CDR3 protein: CASSRGTSDYEQYF; CDR3 DNA: TGCGCCAGCAGCCGGGGCACTAGTGATTACGAGCAGTACTTC
clone size: few; D gene: TRBD1; J gene: TRBJ2-3; V gene: TRBV10-3; CDR3 protein: CAIRRTGDTDTQYF; CDR3 DNA: TGTGCCATCAGAAGGACAGGGGACACAGATACGCAGTATTTT
clone size: few; D gene: .; J gene: TRBJ1-3; V gene: TRBV19; CDR3 protein: CASSWREAGNTIYF; CDR3 DNA: TGTGCCAGTAGTTGGAGGGAAGCTGGAAACACCATATATTTT
clone size: .; D gene: TRBD2; J gene: TRBJ2-1; V gene: TRBV20-1; CDR3 protein: CSARDEGLAGGDEQFF; CDR3 DNA: TGCAGTGCTAGAGATGAGGGACTAGCGGGAGGGGATGAGCAGTTCTTC
clone size: .; D gene: TRBD2; J gene: TRBJ2-1; V gene: TRBV4-2; CDR3 protein: CASSPSVGLAGGSYNEQFF; CDR3 DNA: TGTGCCAGCAGCCCCAGTGTTGGGCTAGCGGGAGGCTCCTACAATGAGCAGTTCTTC
clone size: .; D gene: TRBD2; J gene: TRBJ2-7; V gene: TRBV2; CDR3 protein: CASSEDGGVPTEQYF; CDR3 DNA: TGTGCCAGCAGTGAAGACGGGGGGGTCCCTACAGAGCAGTACTTC
clone size: .; D gene: TRBD1; J gene: TRBJ1-1; V gene: TRBV19; CDR3 protein: CASTLRTGLAEAFF; CDR3 DNA: TGTGCCAGTACTCTCCGGACAGGGTTGGCTGAAGCTTTCTTT
clone size: few; D gene: TRBD2; J gene: TRBJ2-1; V gene: TRBV6-1; CDR3 protein: CASTLVAGGPSNEQFF; CDR3 DNA: TGTGCCAGCACTTTGGTAGCGGGAGGGCCAAGCAATGAGCAGTTCTTC
clone size: once; D gene: TRBD1; J gene: TRBJ2-7; V gene: TRBV7-9; CDR3 protein: CASSSGTVSLEQYF; CDR3 DNA: TGTGCCAGCAGCTCAGGGACAGTTAGTTTGGAGCAGTACTTC
clone size: .; D gene: .; J gene: TRBJ2-3; V gene: TRBV20-1; CDR3 protein: CSAIYFTDTQYF; CDR3 DNA: TGCAGTGCCATATACTTCACAGATACGCAGTATTTT
clone size: many; D gene: .; J gene: TRBJ1-2; V gene: TRBV6-1; CDR3 protein: CASSPGVVDGYTF; CDR3 DNA: TGTGCCAGCAGTCCAGGGGTCGTTGATGGCTACACCTTC
clone size: many; D gene: TRBD1; J gene: TRBJ2-7; V gene: TRBV6-1; CDR3 protein: CASSRDRNTYEQYF; CDR3 DNA: TGTGCCAGCTCAAGGGACAGGAATACCTACGAGCAGTACTTC
clone size: .; D gene: .; J gene: TRBJ2-2; V gene: TRBV19; CDR3 protein: CASSGLGTGELFF; CDR3 DNA: TGTGCCAGTAGCGGGTTGGGCACCGGGGAGCTGTTTTTT
clone size: .; D gene: .; J gene: TRBJ1-6; V gene: TRBV2; CDR3 protein: CASRSQAGSPLHF; CDR3 DNA: TGTGCCAGCAGGTCTCAAGCTGGGTCACCCCTCCACTTT
clone size: few; D gene: TRBD1; J gene: TRBJ2-7; V gene: TRBV19; CDR3 protein: CASRGTGRREQYF; CDR3 DNA: TGTGCCAGTAGGGGGACAGGGAGAAGGGAGCAGTACTTC
clone size: medium-sized; D gene: .; J gene: TRBJ1-6; V gene: TRBV28; CDR3 protein: CASKGVYSPLHF; CDR3 DNA: TGTGCCAGCAAAGGCGTCTATTCACCCCTCCACTTT
clone size: .; D gene: TRBD2; J gene: TRBJ2-2; V gene: TRBV6-1; CDR3 protein: CASRRTSGSNTGELFF; CDR3 DNA: TGTGCCAGCAGACGGACTAGCGGGAGTAACACCGGGGAGCTGTTTTTT
clone size: .; D gene: TRBD2; J gene: TRBJ2-7; V gene: TRBV5-1; CDR3 protein: CASSLQRTSSIYEQYF; CDR3 DNA: TGCGCCAGCAGCCTTCAGAGGACTAGCTCGATCTACGAGCAGTACTTC
clone size: many; D gene: .; J gene: TRBJ2-2; V gene: TRBV20-1; CDR3 protein: CSARAPALHTGELFF; CDR3 DNA: TGCAGTGCTAGAGCTCCAGCACTTCACACCGGGGAGCTGTTTTTT
clone size: once; D gene: TRBD1; J gene: TRBJ2-7; V gene: TRBV4-1; CDR3 protein: CASSQLWTGVYEQYF; CDR3 DNA: TGCGCCAGCAGCCAATTGTGGACAGGGGTTTACGAGCAGTACTTC
clone size: .; D gene: .; J gene: TRBJ1-5; V gene: TRBV30; CDR3 protein: CAWSAGHGQPQHF; CDR3 DNA: TGTGCCTGGAGTGCCGGCCACGGGCAGCCCCAGCATTTT
clone size: .; D gene: TRBD1; J gene: TRBJ1-5; V gene: TRBV20-1; CDR3 protein: CSASKTGSSNQPQHF; CDR3 DNA: TGCAGTGCTAGCAAGACAGGGTCTAGCAATCAGCCCCAGCATTTT
clone size: medium-sized; D gene: .; J gene: TRBJ2-7; V gene: TRBV20-1; CDR3 protein: CSASSRLFEQYF; CDR3 DNA: TGCAGTGCTAGTTCCAGGTTGTTCGAGCAGTACTTC
clone size: .; D gene: TRBD1; J gene: TRBJ1-1; V gene: TRBV7-9; CDR3 protein: CASSRDRYTEAFF; CDR3 DNA: TGTGCCAGCAGCCGGGACAGATACACTGAAGCTTTCTTT
clone size: many; D gene: TRBD2; J gene: TRBJ2-5; V gene: TRBV2; CDR3 protein: CASSSGTTLQETQYF; CDR3 DNA: TGTGCCAGCAGTTCCGGGACTACCCTCCAAGAGACCCAGTACTTC
clone size: .; D gene: .; J gene: TRBJ2-5; V gene: TRBV19; CDR3 protein: CASSSLSQGGRETQYF; CDR3 DNA: TGTGCCAGTAGTTCCTTATCTCAGGGGGGACGAGAGACCCAGTACTTC